These T cell receptor beta chains were read from a single sample in a study of T-cell reconstitution after alpha-beta-depleted transplantation in children. TCRdb ran MiXCR on the PCR reads and lists one entry per CDR3 protein. The table shows around 500,000 distinct CDR3 sequences, with under 30% occurring only once. The sequencing used PBMCs, mostly from graft donor cells, collected 360 days after TCRalphabeta/CD19-depleted stem cell transplant. These receptors were collected from a boy in the first two years of life who had a stem cell transplant for acute myeloid leukemia, so the T cells may come from the graft donor. The CDR3 runs from the conserved cysteine through the conserved F or W. D genes are given only for firm matches. Some rows have no size entry. The others give once, few or many, or a class for an expanded clone.

clone_size	d_call	v_call	j_call	cdr3_nt	cdr3_aa
many	.	TRBV10-3	TRBJ2-1	TGTGCCATCACCCTCCGGGACAATGACTACAATGAGCAGTTCTTC	CAITLRDNDYNEQFF
many	.	TRBV5-1	TRBJ1-2	TGCGCCAGCAGCGAAGAAGGGCGCGGCTACACCTTC	CASSEEGRGYTF
many	.	TRBV28	TRBJ1-2	TGTGCCAGCAGCCTAGGACAGACCTATGGCTACACCTTC	CASSLGQTYGYTF
few	TRBD1	TRBV12-3/TRBV12-4	TRBJ2-3	TGTGCCAGCATTATACCGGGACAGAGCACAGATACGCAGTATTTT	CASIIPGQSTDTQYF
.	.	TRBV25-1	TRBJ2-1	TGTGCCAGCAGTGAATATCCCGGCCCCTACAATGAGCAGTTCTTC	CASSEYPGPYNEQFF
.	.	TRBV19	TRBJ2-2	TGTGCCAGTACCACCAAGGTGGGGGAGCACACCGGGGAGCTGTTTTTT	CASTTKVGEHTGELFF
few	TRBD1	TRBV7-8	TRBJ2-7	TGTGCCAGCAGCCCATGGGACAGAGTCGAGCAGTACTTC	CASSPWDRVEQYF
.	.	TRBV6-2/TRBV6-3	TRBJ2-1	TGTGCCAGCAGTTCCTCAGGGTCCCTCTCCTACAATGAGCAGTTCTTC	CASSSSGSLSYNEQFF
many	.	TRBV7-2	TRBJ2-7	TGTGCCAGCAGCTTATGGGTCCGCTCCTACGAGCAGTACTTC	CASSLWVRSYEQYF
.	.	TRBV6-1	TRBJ1-5	TGTGCCTGTGGGGACCCCTCATCCAATCAGCCCCAGCATTTT	CACGDPSSNQPQHF
.	.	TRBV12-3/TRBV12-4	TRBJ2-1	TGTGCCAGCAGTCCTCTTTACAATGAGCAGTTCTTC	CASSPLYNEQFF
few	TRBD1	TRBV29-1	TRBJ1-2	TGCAGCGTTGGGGGACAGGTCAGCGGCTACACCTTC	CSVGGQVSGYTF